Listed below are T cell receptor beta chains from one sample, sequenced in a study of cytomegalovirus exposure and HLA in healthy donors. Method: immunoSEQ multiplex PCR; TCRdb's copy keeps in-frame clones and lacks some. Of around 90,000 clones in the sample, approximately 80% are singletons; the top ten hold about 3.6%. Input material: PBMCs. The receptors come from a male donor in good health and CMV-seropositive. Each CDR3 is given with its conserved first and last residue. D genes are given only for firm matches. Expanded clones get a size class; other rows say once, few or many, or leave the size out.

.,15,TRBV6-5,TRBD1,TRBJ2-2,TGTGCCAGCAGCAGACAGGGGCTTGGCACCGGGGAGCTGTTTTTT,CASSRQGLGTGELFF
.,16,TRBV7-9,TRBD1,TRBJ1-2,TGTGCCAGCAGCTTCCCCATATCACAGGGGAACTATGGCTACACCTTC,CASSFPISQGNYGYTF
few,14,TRBV5-6,.,TRBJ1-1,TGTGCCAGCAGCTTGGGTCAGATTAACACTGAAGCTTTCTTT,CASSLGQINTEAFF
.,18,TRBV7-9,TRBD2,TRBJ2-3,TGTGCCAGCAGCTCCCCTCGGGGAGCGGGGGGTAGCACAGATACGCAGTATTTT,CASSSPRGAGGSTDTQYF
few,13,TRBV29-1,.,TRBJ1-6,TGCAGCGTGGCGGGAGGCCCTAATTCACCCCTCCACTTT,CSVAGGPNSPLHF
.,17,TRBV15,.,TRBJ2-5,TGTGCCACCAAAGAGCCGTTCGGATCTGGACAGCAAGAGACCCAGTACTTC,CATKEPFGSGQQETQYF
.,17,TRBV19,.,TRBJ2-6,TGTGCCAGTAGTATAGGCGAACAGAACTCTGGGGCCAACGTCCTGACTTTC,CASSIGEQNSGANVLTF
.,14,TRBV27,TRBD2,TRBJ2-7,TGTGCCAGCAGTTCCGGGAGGGGCAACTACGAGCAGTACTTC,CASSSGRGNYEQYF
.,16,TRBV30,.,TRBJ2-1,TGTGCCTGGAGTGTAACTCGGGGAGTGACCTACAATGAGCAGTTCTTC,CAWSVTRGVTYNEQFF
.,17,TRBV7-9,.,TRBJ2-7,TGTGCCAGCAGCTTAGAGGGGGGAGGGGTTGTAGCCTACGAGCAGTACTTC,CASSLEGGGVVAYEQYF
.,15,TRBV6-5,TRBD2,TRBJ2-4,TGTGCCAGCAGTTCCTTCGAGCGGGGGCTAAACATTCAGTACTTC,CASSSFERGLNIQYF
few,15,TRBV9,.,TRBJ2-3,TGTGCCAGCAGCTTTGACGCGGTTAGTGTTCGGGCGCAGTATTTT,CASSFDAVSVRAQYF
.,14,TRBV16,.,TRBJ2-5,TGTGCCAGCAGCCTCAATAACGGTCCGGGGACCCAGTACTTC,CASSLNNGPGTQYF
.,14,TRBV5-1,.,TRBJ1-1,TGCGCCAGCAGCTTGGGCGGAGCGAACACTGAAGCTTTCTTT,CASSLGGANTEAFF
.,17,TRBV27,.,TRBJ2-7,TGTGCCAGCAGTTTAAGGGTCCGGGACACGGTGACCTACGAGCAGTACTTC,CASSLRVRDTVTYEQYF
.,13,TRBV5-1,.,TRBJ1-1,TGCGCCAGCAGCAAGGGACAGAACACTGAAGCTTTCTTT,CASSKGQNTEAFF
.,16,TRBV6-7,TRBD1,TRBJ2-7,TGTGCCAGCAGTTCCCGACAGGGGGCGGGCCCTTACGAGCAGTACTTC,CASSSRQGAGPYEQYF
.,15,TRBV4-3,.,TRBJ2-3,TGCGCCAGCAGCCAGGACTTAACTACGGCAGATACGCAGTATTTT,CASSQDLTTADTQYF
.,15,TRBV7-9,.,TRBJ1-1,TGTGCCAGCAGCCCCTCGAGGGGACAAATCACTGAAGCTTTCTTT,CASSPSRGQITEAFF
.,16,TRBV30,.,TRBJ1-2,TGTGCCTGGACGTGGCAGGGTGGTAATCGGATCTATGGCTACACCTTC,CAWTWQGGNRIYGYTF
.,12,TRBV7-8,.,TRBJ2-5,TGTGCCAGCAGCTTCAGGGAAGAGACCCAGTACTTC,CASSFREETQYF
.,15,TRBV7-9,.,TRBJ2-5,TGTGCCAGCAGCTTATACAGGGCGGGAGCAGAGGCCCAGTACTTC,CASSLYRAGAEAQYF
.,16,TRBV5-4,.,TRBJ1-3,TGTGCCAGCAGCTTGGGGTTCGCGGGCTCTGGAAACACCATATATTTT,CASSLGFAGSGNTIYF
.,19,TRBV5-6,TRBD2,TRBJ2-1,TGTGCCAGCAGCTCACCTAGCGGGGGAGCATCAATCTCCTACAATGAGCAGTTCTTC,CASSSPSGGASISYNEQFF
.,20,TRBV5-1,.,TRBJ2-5,TGCGCCAGCAGCTTGGGAACCCCTCCGATCGTACTAAGAAACCAAGAGACCCAGTACTTC,CASSLGTPPIVLRNQETQYF
.,14,TRBV5-4,.,TRBJ1-6,TGTGCCAGCAGCCCGGACACTCGTAATTCACCCCTCCACTTT,CASSPDTRNSPLHF
.,13,TRBV12-5,.,TRBJ1-1,TGTGCTAGTTCCCGCCGGGAAGTGGCTGAAGCTTTCTTT,CASSRREVAEAFF
.,16,TRBV19,TRBD1,TRBJ1-2,TGTGCCAGTACCCGACAGGGGAGGTTTTTGGACTATGGCTACACCTTC,CASTRQGRFLDYGYTF
.,15,TRBV30,.,TRBJ1-5,TGTGCCTGGAGCGAGGTGGTCGGGAGGGGGGGGCCCCAGCATTTT,CAWSEVVGRGGPQHF
.,12,TRBV6-4,.,TRBJ1-1,TGTGCCAGCAGTGACGGGGGGTCTGAAGCTTTCTTT,CASSDGGSEAFF